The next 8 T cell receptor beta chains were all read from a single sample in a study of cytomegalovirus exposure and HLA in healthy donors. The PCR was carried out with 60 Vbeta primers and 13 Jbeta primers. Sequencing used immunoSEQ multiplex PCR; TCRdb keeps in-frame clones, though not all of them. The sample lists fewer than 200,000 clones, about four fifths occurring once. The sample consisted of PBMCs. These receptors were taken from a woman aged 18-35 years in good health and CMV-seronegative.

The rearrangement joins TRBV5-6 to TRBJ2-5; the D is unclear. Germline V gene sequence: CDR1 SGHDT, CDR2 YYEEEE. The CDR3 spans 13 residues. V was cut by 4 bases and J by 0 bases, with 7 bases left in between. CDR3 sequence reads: CASSPRNQETQYF. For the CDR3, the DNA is TGTGCCAGCAGCCCCAGGAACCAAGAGACCCAGTACTTC.

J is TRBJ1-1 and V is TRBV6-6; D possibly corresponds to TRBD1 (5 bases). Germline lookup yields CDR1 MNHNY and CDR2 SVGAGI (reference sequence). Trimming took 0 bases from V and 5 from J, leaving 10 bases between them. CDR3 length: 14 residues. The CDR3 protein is CASSYSTAGTEAFF. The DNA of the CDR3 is TGTGCCAGCAGTTACTCGACAGCGGGAACTGAAGCTTTCTTT.

The CDR3 DNA reads as TGTGCCAGCAGTTCCACAGGGGGCCGATTGCGGAATGGCTACACCTTC. Protein product: CASSSTGGRLRNGYTF. The rearrangement uses TRBV28 and TRBJ1-2; 9 nucleotides match TRBD1. The CDR3 extends over 16 amino acids. Germline assignment: CDR1 MDHEN and CDR2 SYDVKM. V trimming: 4 bases; J trimming: 6 bases; junction bases outside the gene matches: 12.

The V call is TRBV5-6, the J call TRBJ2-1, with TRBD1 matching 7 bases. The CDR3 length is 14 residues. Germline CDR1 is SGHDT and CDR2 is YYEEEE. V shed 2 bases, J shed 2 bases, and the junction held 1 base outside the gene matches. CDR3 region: CASSFGTAYNEQFF. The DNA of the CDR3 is TGTGCCAGCAGCTTCGGGACAGCCTACAATGAGCAGTTCTTC.

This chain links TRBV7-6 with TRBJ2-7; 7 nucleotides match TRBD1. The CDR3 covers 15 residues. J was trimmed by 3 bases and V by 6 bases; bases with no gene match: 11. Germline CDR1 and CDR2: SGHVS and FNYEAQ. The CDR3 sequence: CASSTGATPYYEQYF. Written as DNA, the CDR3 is TGTGCCAGCAGTACAGGGGCTACGCCCTACTACGAGCAGTACTTC. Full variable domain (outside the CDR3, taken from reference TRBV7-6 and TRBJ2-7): GAGVSQSPRYKVTKRGQDVALRCDPISGHVSLYWYRQALGQGPEFLTYFNYEAQQDKSGLPNDRFSAERPEGSISTLTIQRTEQRDSAMYRCASSTGATPYYEQYFGPGTRLTVT.

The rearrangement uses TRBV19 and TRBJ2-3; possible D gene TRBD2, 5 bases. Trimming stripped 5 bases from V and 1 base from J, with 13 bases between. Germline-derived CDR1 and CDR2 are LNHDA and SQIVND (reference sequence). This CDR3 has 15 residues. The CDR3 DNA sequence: TGTGCCAGTAGTGTCGTCGTGGGAGGCACAGATACGCAGTATTTT. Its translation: CASSVVVGGTDTQYF.

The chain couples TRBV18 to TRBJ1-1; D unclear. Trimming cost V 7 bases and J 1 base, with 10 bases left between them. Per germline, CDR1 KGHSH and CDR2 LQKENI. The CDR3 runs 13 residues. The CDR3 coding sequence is TGTGCCAGCTTAACAGTTCCGAACACTGAAGCTTTCTTT. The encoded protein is CASLTVPNTEAFF. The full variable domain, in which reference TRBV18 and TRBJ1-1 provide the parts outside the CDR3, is NAGVMQNPRHLVRRRGQEARLRCSPMKGHSHVYWYRQLPEEGLKFMVYLQKENIIDESGMPKERFSAEFPKEGPSILRIQQVVRGDSAAYFCASLTVPNTEAFFGQGTRLTVV.

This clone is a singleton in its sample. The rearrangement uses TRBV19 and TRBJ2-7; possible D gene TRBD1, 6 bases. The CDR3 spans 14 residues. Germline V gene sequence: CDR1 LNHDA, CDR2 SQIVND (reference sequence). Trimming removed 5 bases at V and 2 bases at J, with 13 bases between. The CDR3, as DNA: TGTGCCAGTAGTCTCAGGACAGTCCCCTACGAGCAGTACTTC. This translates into CASSLRTVPYEQYF.